The next 24 T cell receptor beta chains were all read from a single sample in a study of Ad26.COV2.S vaccination and SARS-CoV-2 variants. Clones were sequenced by immunoSEQ multiplex PCR, and TCRdb holds only the in-frame ones, with some missing. This repertoire shows 350,000 to 500,000 clones, 89% found once; its top ten account for about 2.7%. Treatment: roughly 18 received Ad26.COV2.S at low or high dose, single or two shots; roughly 5 received placebo; per-sample allocation not given. All samples were drawn on day 63, counting from the first vaccine or placebo injection. Material: peripheral blood, obtained in a trial of Ad26.COV2.S vaccine versus placebo. The receptors were sampled from a person between 18 and 65 years old who received the Ad26.COV2.S COVID-19 vaccine or a placebo.

J is TRBJ2-7 and V is TRBV15; tentative D call: TRBD2 (5 bases). Per the germline V gene, CDR1 is LNHNV and CDR2 is YYDKDF (reference sequence). With 2 bases removed from V and 2 bases from J, the gap between germline ends came to 19 bases. The length of the CDR3 is 17 residues. The CDR3 sequence: CATSRLPEDYVTYEQYF. CDR3 DNA sequence: TGTGCCACCAGCAGACTTCCGGAAGACTACGTGACCTACGAGCAGTACTTC. Looking up the rest from reference TRBV15 and TRBJ2-7 gives the full variable domain: DAMVIQNPRYQVTQFGKPVTLSCSQTLNHNVMYWYQQKSSQAPKLLFHYYDKDFNNEADTPDNFQSRRPNTSFCFLDIRSPGLGDTAMYLCATSRLPEDYVTYEQYFGPGTRLTVT.

This chain joins TRBV5-8 and TRBJ2-7; TRBD1 matches at 8 bases. Germline V gene sequence: CDR1 SGHTS, CDR2 YDEGEE. The CDR3 has 16 amino acids. Unmatched junction bases numbered 11, after V lost 4 bases and J lost 2 bases. CDR3: CASSQPGTGYPYEQYF. As DNA, the CDR3 is TGTGCCAGCAGCCAACCCGGGACAGGTTATCCCTACGAGCAGTACTTC.

This clone was recorded only once. The chain couples TRBV19 to TRBJ2-5; D possibly corresponds to TRBD2 (6 bases). CDR1 and CDR2 (germline): LNHDA, SQIVND (reference sequence). V lost 5 bases to trimming and J lost 1 base, with 11 bases between them. CDR3 length: 14 residues. The CDR3 region has the DNA TGTGCCAGTAGTCGGGACTCCTTCCAAGAGACCCAGTACTTC. It codes for CASSRDSFQETQYF.

The gene calls are TRBV12-3 or TRBV12-4 and TRBJ2-7; unclear D gene. Trimming shortened V by 5 bases and J by 4 bases, and 9 bases separated the two germline ends. The CDR3 is 12 residues long. The CDR3 loop reads CASSHTRYEQYV. For the CDR3, the DNA is TGTGCCAGCAGTCATACTCGGTACGAGCAGTACGTC.

This chain connects TRBV7-3 to TRBJ1-1; D perhaps matches TRBD1 (6 bases). CDR3 size: 14 residues. Trimming shortened V by 1 base and J by 4 bases, and 10 bases separated the two germline ends. The germline CDR1 and CDR2 sequences are SGHTA and FQGTGA. The CDR3 reads CASSLMGAGTEAFF. The CDR3 DNA follows: TGTGCCAGCAGCTTAATGGGGGCCGGCACTGAAGCTTTCTTT. Together with reference TRBV7-3 and TRBJ1-1, the CDR3 gives the full variable domain: GAGVSQTPSNKVTEKGKYVELRCDPISGHTALYWYRQSLGQGPEFLIYFQGTGAADDSGLPNDRFFAVRPEGSVSTLKIQRTERGDSAVYLCASSLMGAGTEAFFGQGTRLTVV.

This clone has only one observation. This chain connects TRBV21-1 to TRBJ2-3; the table calls TRBD2, which could not be checked here. TRBV21-1 is assigned pseudogene status. The CDR3 is 17 amino acids. CDR3 DNA: TGTGCCAGCACCCCAGAGGCTTGCGGGAGGGCCGGAGATACGCAGTATTTT. Protein product: CASTPEACGRAGDTQYF.

V usage is TRBV7-2 and J usage is TRBJ2-1, with D possibly being TRBD2 (6 bases). Germline CDR1 reads SGHTA; CDR2 reads FQGNSA. V was clipped by 2 bases and J by 5 bases, with 10 bases between them. CDR3 length: 14 amino acids. The CDR3 DNA follows: TGTGCCAGCAGCTTACGGGACTCGCACAATGAGCAGTTCTTC. It encodes CASSLRDSHNEQFF. Complete variable domain (other parts from reference TRBV7-2 and TRBJ2-1): GAGVSQSPSNKVTEKGKDVELRCDPISGHTALYWYRQSLGQGLEFLIYFQGNSAPDKSGLPSDRFSAERTGGSVSTLTIQRTQQEDSAVYLCASSLRDSHNEQFFGPGTRLTVL.

This clone was observed once. The genes are TRBV30 and TRBJ2-1; D is possibly TRBD2 (5 bases). Trimming removed 0 bases at V and 3 bases at J, with 12 bases between. Germline CDR1 reads GTSNPN; CDR2 reads SVGIG (reference sequence). The CDR3 sequence is 15 residues long. CDR3 loop: CAWSVTERSYNEQFF. CDR3 nucleotide sequence: TGTGCCTGGAGTGTCACGGAGCGGAGCTACAATGAGCAGTTCTTC.

As regards this clone: Different DNA sequences within this sample yield the same CDR3. J is TRBJ1-1 and V is TRBV7-9, with no clear D. Germline-derived CDR1 and CDR2 are SEHNR and FQNEAQ (reference sequence). The CDR3 is 12 amino acids. V was shortened by 1 base and J by 6 bases, with 6 bases between the two germline ends. This chain's CDR3 is CASSLEGSEAFF. DNA of the CDR3: TGTGCCAGCAGCTTAGAGGGCTCTGAAGCTTTCTTT.

This chain connects TRBV6-2 or TRBV6-3 to TRBJ1-4, with TRBD1 matching over 9 bases. J was trimmed by 10 bases and V by 5 bases; bases with no gene match: 14. The V gene's germline CDR1 is MNHEY and CDR2 SVGEGT. CDR3 length: 16 amino acids. The CDR3 DNA follows: TGTGCCAGCAGTGACTTTAAGGACAGGGGCTTGGGAAAACTGTTTTTT. This translates into CASSDFKDRGLGKLFF.

The CDR3 loop is CAWSVGQETQYF. Here the CDR3 DNA reads TGTGCCTGGAGTGTGGGTCAAGAGACCCAGTACTTC. V usage is TRBV30 and J usage is TRBJ2-5, with unresolved D. Germline lookup yields CDR1 GTSNPN and CDR2 SVGIG (reference sequence). This CDR3 is 12 amino acids long. The germline V and J ends were trimmed by 0 bases and 2 bases, with 4 bases remaining between them.

The chain has TRBV5-8 and TRBJ2-2, with 8 bases that match TRBD1. CDR1 is SGHTS and CDR2 is YDEGEE in the germline V gene. The CDR3 spans 16 residues. J gave up 6 bases and V 2 bases, and 9 bases lay outside the gene matches. The DNA for the CDR3 is TGTGCCAGCAGCTTCCGCGACAGGGGTACCGCCGGGGAGCTGTTTTTT. Translated: CASSFRDRGTAGELFF.

The V gene is TRBV24-1, the J gene TRBJ1-2; D unresolved. The V gene lost 4 bases and the J gene lost 0 bases, with 8 bases spanning the gap. The CDR3 sequence is 14 residues long. Germline CDR1 reads KGHDR; CDR2 reads SFDVKD. The CDR3 is CATSEDGANYGYTF. CDR3 DNA sequence: TGTGCCACCAGTGAGGACGGAGCTAACTATGGCTACACCTTC.

This chain uses TRBV24-1 with TRBJ1-5; no definite D call. Trimming shortened V by 6 bases and J by 0 bases, and 8 bases separated the two germline ends. Germline lookup yields CDR1 KGHDR and CDR2 SFDVKD. This CDR3 is built from 14 residues. The CDR3 loop is CATSHLNSNQPQHF. In nucleotides, the CDR3 is TGTGCCACCAGTCACCTAAATAGCAATCAGCCCCAGCATTTT.

The genes are TRBV28 and TRBJ2-4; TRBD1 might be the D (6 bases). Germline V gene sequence: CDR1 MDHEN, CDR2 SYDVKM. The CDR3 consists of 11 residues. With 8 bases removed from V and 7 bases from J, the gap between germline ends came to 9 bases. DNA for the CDR3: TGTGCCAGCGGACAGCTTAACATTCAGTACTTC. Translating it yields CASGQLNIQYF.

The V and J genes are TRBV30 and TRBJ1-6, with D hard to call. CDR1 is GTSNPN and CDR2 is SVGIG in the germline V gene (reference sequence). Trimming pared 2 bases from V and 9 bases from J, leaving 11 bases between. The CDR3 covers 13 residues. The CDR3 bases are TGTGCCTGGAGTACGGGGTCTGTTTCACCCCTCCACTTT. It codes for CAWSTGSVSPLHF.

The gene calls are TRBV6-5 and TRBJ2-7, with D perhaps matching TRBD1 (5 bases). Trimming removed 11 bases from V and 3 bases from J, with 14 bases in between. Per germline, CDR1 MNHEY and CDR2 SVGAGI. This CDR3 is built from 12 residues. CDR3 DNA: TGTGCCGCCCAGGGCCCGTTCTACGAGCAGTACTTC. It yields the protein CAAQGPFYEQYF.

The chain is built from TRBV7-9 and TRBJ2-1, with TRBD2 matching 10 bases. V was pared by 11 bases and J by 4 bases, with 8 bases of the junction left unmatched. Germline assignment: CDR1 SEHNR and CDR2 FQNEAQ (reference sequence). The CDR3 sequence is 14 residues long. The CDR3 is CACLAGGIYNEQFF. The CDR3 bases are TGTGCCTGCTTAGCGGGGGGCATATACAATGAGCAGTTCTTC.

The chain employs TRBV30 and TRBJ1-3; D gene unclear. V was cut by 6 bases and J by 2 bases, with 14 bases left in between. The CDR3 has 14 amino acids. Germline lookup yields CDR1 GTSNPN and CDR2 SVGIG (reference sequence). CDR3 DNA sequence: TGTGCCTGCAGGTTCTTGCCTGCTGGAAACACCATATATTTT. Its protein product is CACRFLPAGNTIYF.

This clone appeared once. The chain is built from TRBV11-3 and TRBJ2-7; 7 bases match TRBD1. The J segment lost 3 bases and the V segment lost 6 bases, leaving 5 bases of the junction unmatched. The germline CDR1 and CDR2 sequences are SGHNT and YENEEA. The CDR3 is 13 amino acids. The CDR3 region has the DNA TGTGCCAGCAGTCATTCAGGGGGCTACGAGCAGTACGTC. Translating gives CASSHSGGYEQYV.

The rearrangement uses TRBV10-3 and TRBJ1-6; D gene uncertain. With 6 bases removed from V and 8 bases from J, the gap between germline ends came to 11 bases. Germline V gene sequence: CDR1 ENHRY, CDR2 SYGVKD. The CDR3 is 13 residues long. The CDR3 DNA reads as TGTGCCATCAGCGAGCATGTTGATTCACCCCTCCACTTT. This sequence encodes CAISEHVDSPLHF.

The chain couples TRBV2 to TRBJ2-2; D not certain. Trimming shortened V by 8 bases and J by 6 bases, and 10 bases separated the two germline ends. The CDR3 extends over 12 amino acids. Germline V gene lookup returns CDR1 SNHLY and CDR2 FYNNEI. The CDR3 sequence: CASRRPPGELFF. In DNA, the CDR3 is TGTGCCAGCCGCAGACCCCCCGGGGAGCTGTTTTTT.

This clone has just one count. This chain links TRBV5-1 with TRBJ1-4; TRBD1 agrees at 9 bases. The CDR3 covers 15 residues. Germline lookup yields CDR1 SGHRS and CDR2 YFSETQ. After removal of 5 bases from V and 8 bases from J, the junction contained 10 bases not matched to a gene. CDR3 protein: CASSLFGTGLEKLFF. The CDR3 bases are TGCGCCAGCAGTTTGTTCGGGACAGGGTTAGAAAAACTGTTTTTT.

As concerns this clone: The sample holds other DNA sequences that translate to the same CDR3. The CDR3 here is CASSAYNEQFF. CDR3 in DNA: TGTGCCAGCTCCGCCTACAATGAGCAGTTCTTC. The chain joins TRBV18 to TRBJ2-1; D unresolved. Germline V gene sequence: CDR1 KGHSH, CDR2 LQKENI. The CDR3 consists of 11 residues. Trimming stripped 6 bases from V and 2 bases from J, with 2 bases between.